These T cell receptor beta chains were read from a single sample in a study of cytomegalovirus exposure and HLA in healthy donors. Data came from immunoSEQ multiplex PCR; TCRdb stores just in-frame clones and leaves some out. The sample lists 220,000 or so clones, roughly 75% seen once, with 1.8% in the top ten. Sequenced material: PBMCs. These receptors were collected from a woman between 25 and 40 years old in good health and CMV-seronegative. CDR3s include the opening cysteine and the closing phenylalanine or tryptophan. The D gene is left open where the match is weak. For some rows the clone size is stated as once, few or many, or as a class when expanded; others skip it.

j_call | v_call | clone_size | cdr3_length | d_call | cdr3_nt | cdr3_aa
TRBJ1-2 | TRBV27 | few | 15 | TRBD1 | TGTGCCAGCAGTCCCGCTGGGACAGGGGAGTATGGCTACACCTTC | CASSPAGTGEYGYTF
TRBJ1-1 | TRBV30 | once | 11 | - | TGTGCCTGGAGGACTTACACTGAAGCTTTCTTT | CAWRTYTEAFF
TRBJ1-1 | TRBV4-1 | - | 14 | - | TGCGCCAGCAGCTCCATCTCCCTAAACACTGAAGCTTTCTTT | CASSSISLNTEAFF
TRBJ2-5 | TRBV21-1 | - | 13 | - | TGTGCCGAAAAGGTCCCCACAGGGGAGACCCAGTACTTC | CAEKVPTGETQYF
TRBJ2-3 | TRBV6-5 | - | 16 | TRBD2 | TGTGCCAGCAGTTACTCGGGCGGGAGGGCGGGAGATACGCAGTATTTT | CASSYSGGRAGDTQYF
TRBJ2-7 | TRBV30 | - | 12 | - | TGTGCCTGGAGTTCAGGGTTGCACGAGCAGTACTTC | CAWSSGLHEQYF
TRBJ2-6 | TRBV11-3 | - | 14 | - | TGTGCCAGCAGCCCATTCTCTGGGGCCAACGTCCTGACTTTC | CASSPFSGANVLTF
TRBJ2-3 | TRBV11-3 | - | 14 | - | TGTGCCAGCAGCTTAGGAGCGATCACAGATACGCAGTATTTT | CASSLGAITDTQYF
TRBJ2-5 | TRBV6-1 | many | 15 | TRBD2 | TGTGCCAGCAGTCGCTGGAGCGGGAGCCAAGAGACCCAGTACTTC | CASSRWSGSQETQYF
TRBJ1-5 | TRBV4-2 | - | 15 | - | TGTGCCAGCAGCCGCCAAGGGACACCGAGACAGCCCCAGCATTTT | CASSRQGTPRQPQHF
TRBJ1-2 | TRBV5-6 | - | 15 | TRBD1 | TGTGCCAGCAGCTTGATTACAGGGGTAATGTCTGGCTACACCTTC | CASSLITGVMSGYTF
TRBJ1-6 | TRBV19 | - | 16 | - | TGTGCCAGTAGTAACGGAGGCCAGGAGGGTAATTCACCCCTCCACTTT | CASSNGGQEGNSPLHF
TRBJ1-1 | TRBV19 | - | 12 | TRBD1 | TGTGCCGTCAGACAGGGGGACACTGAAGCTTTCTTT | CAVRQGDTEAFF
TRBJ1-2 | TRBV19 | few | 13 | - | TGTGCCAGTAGCCCGACAGAGCTCTATGGCTACACCTTC | CASSPTELYGYTF
TRBJ2-5 | TRBV7-9 | - | 11 | - | TGTGCCAGCAGCCCTGGAGCGGCCCAGTACTTC | CASSPGAAQYF
TRBJ1-5 | TRBV5-8 | - | 16 | - | TGTGCCAGCAGGCCCGCCATAGCCCTTAGCAATCAGCCCCAGCATTTT | CASRPAIALSNQPQHF
TRBJ1-5 | TRBV19 | - | 19 | TRBD1 | TGTGCCAGTAGTATAGACGGGACAGGGGGCGGAAGGGGGAATCCGCCCCAGCATTTT | CASSIDGTGGGRGNPPQHF
TRBJ2-3 | TRBV5-4 | - | 16 | - | TGTGCCAGCAGCCGGGGGTCGACGAGGCCGACAGATACGCAGTATTTT | CASSRGSTRPTDTQYF
TRBJ2-3 | TRBV5-1 | - | 14 | TRBD2 | TGCGCCAGCCGCCTAGCGGCCCGCACAGATACGCAGTATTTT | CASRLAARTDTQYF
TRBJ2-3 | TRBV7-9 | - | 19 | TRBD2 | TGTGCCAGCAGTCGGCGGGAGCTAGCGGGAGTCTGGAGCACAGATACGCAGTATTTT | CASSRRELAGVWSTDTQYF
TRBJ1-3 | TRBV9 | few | 16 | - | TGTGCCAGCAGCCCAAGGGGGGGCGGAACTGGAAACACCATATATTTT | CASSPRGGGTGNTIYF
TRBJ1-4 | TRBV6-1 | - | 12 | - | TGTGCCTCCGGGGCAACTAATGAAAAACTGTTTTTT | CASGATNEKLFF
TRBJ2-7 | TRBV4-1 | - | 16 | TRBD2 | TGCGCCAGCAGCCATCTGACTAGCGGGACCACCTACGAGCAGTACTTC | CASSHLTSGTTYEQYF
TRBJ1-1 | TRBV7-9 | - | 13 | - | TGTGCCAGCAGCTTTCCCGGGAACACTGAAGCTTTCTTT | CASSFPGNTEAFF
TRBJ1-1 | TRBV5-1 | once | 14 | - | TGCGCCAGCAGCCTTCGACAAGCCCCGTATGAAGCTTTCTTT | CASSLRQAPYEAFF
TRBJ2-3 | TRBV11-2 | - | 16 | TRBD1 | TGTGCCAGCAGCTTAATCACAGGGGGCAACACAGATACGCAGTATTTT | CASSLITGGNTDTQYF
TRBJ1-2 | TRBV30 | - | 12 | TRBD1 | TGTGCCTGGCTCAGGGGGCTAGGTGGCTACACCTTC | CAWLRGLGGYTF
TRBJ1-1 | TRBV27 | few | 16 | TRBD1 | TGTGCCAGCAGCAACCCCTCCGGGACAGTGAACACTGAAGCTTTCTTT | CASSNPSGTVNTEAFF
TRBJ2-7 | TRBV15 | few | 15 | - | TGTGCCACCAGCCCCGACAGAGCAACTTCGTACGAGCAGTACTTC | CATSPDRATSYEQYF
TRBJ2-3 | TRBV5-1 | few | 12 | - | TGCGCCAGCAGCTTGGGGAGAGATACGCAGTATTTT | CASSLGRDTQYF
TRBJ1-1 | TRBV5-4 | - | 17 | - | TGTGCCAGCAGCTTAGCGTCGGGAATCCCTTGGAACACTGAAGCTTTCTTT | CASSLASGIPWNTEAFF
TRBJ2-3 | TRBV2 | - | 14 | TRBD1 | TGTGCCAGCCAAACACAGGGGGACACAGATACGCAGTATTTT | CASQTQGDTDTQYF